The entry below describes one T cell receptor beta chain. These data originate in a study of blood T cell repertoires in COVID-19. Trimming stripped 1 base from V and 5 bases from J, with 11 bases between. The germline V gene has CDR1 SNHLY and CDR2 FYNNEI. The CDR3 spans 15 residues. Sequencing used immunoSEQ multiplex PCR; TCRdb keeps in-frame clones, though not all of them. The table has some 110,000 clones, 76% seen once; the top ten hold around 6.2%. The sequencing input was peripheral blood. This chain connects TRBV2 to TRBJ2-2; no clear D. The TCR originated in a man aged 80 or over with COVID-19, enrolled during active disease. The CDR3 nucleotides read TGTGCCAGCAGTGAAGTCGGTCTAGAAACCGGGGAGCTGTTTTTT. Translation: CASSEVGLETGELFF. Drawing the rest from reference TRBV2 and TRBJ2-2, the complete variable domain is EPEVTQTPSHQVTQMGQEVILRCVPISNHLYFYWYRQILGQKVEFLVSFYNNEISEKSEIFDDQFSVERPDGSNFTLKIRSTKLEDSAMYFCASSEVGLETGELFFGEGSRLTVL.